What follows is one T cell receptor beta chain and its context. Its antigen is undetermined. Measured with immunoSEQ multiplex PCR; TCRdb has only the in-frame clones, and not every one. The data hold some 68,000 clones, with over 70% observed a single time. V lost 6 bases, J lost 1 base, and 17 bases stayed unmatched. The CDR3 extends over 20 amino acids. Germline V gene sequence: CDR1 SNHLY, CDR2 FYNNEI. The sample belongs to a study of OX40 agonist ivuxolimab in advanced cancers. Study observations and caveats: Low normalized T-cell clonal expansion was also seen in some nonresponders. Researchers report that CD8+ T cells had, on average, more expanded clones than CD4+. Doses of 0.1 to 3.0 mg/kg were accompanied by clonal expansion of CD4+ and CD8+ blood T cells by week 6.

Patients with a history of autoimmune disease or on systemic immunosuppression were excluded. The rearrangement links TRBV2 to TRBJ2-3; 12 bases line up with TRBD2. The TCR comes from an adult with an advanced solid tumor such as melanoma, head and neck, liver or kidney cancer. Sequenced material: CD4+ or CD8+ T cells sorted from blood, taken in a trial of the OX40 agonist ivuxolimab. The CDR3 DNA sequence: TGTGCCAGCAGGGAAAGACAGGGCGCTAGCGGGGGGGCTCGCACAGATACGCAGTATTTT. Residues: CASRERQGASGGARTDTQYF. The full variable domain, completed using reference TRBV2 and TRBJ2-3, is EPEVTQTPSHQVTQMGQEVILRCVPISNHLYFYWYRQILGQKVEFLVSFYNNEISEKSEIFDDQFSVERPDGSNFTLKIRSTKLEDSAMYFCASRERQGASGGARTDTQYFGPGTRLTVL.